This entry lists 18 T cell receptor beta chains sequenced from one sample in a study of T cells in Graves' hyperthyroidism and ophthalmopathy. Researchers amplified the TCR beta CDR3 regions from RNA transcripts. First-round RT-PCR of the TCR CDR3 relied on the HTBI primer set. TCRdb reprocessed the multiplex PCR reads via MiXCR and lists one record per CDR3 protein. The sample holds a few hundred thousand distinct CDR3 sequences; less than 25% are singletons and the top ten take around a quarter. Input material: blood. These receptors all come from a man younger than 35 with Graves' hyperthyroidism.

This clonotype has at least ten counts. The chain carries TRBV6-5 and TRBJ2-7; D might be TRBD1 or TRBD2, each matching 5 bases. Deletions cut 0 bases from V and 5 bases from J, with 11 bases between. This CDR3 has 14 residues. Germline loops: CDR1 MNHEY, CDR2 SVGAGI. CDR3 DNA: TGTGCCAGCAGTTACTCGAGTCGAGGGGACGAGCAGTACTTC. Protein sequence: CASSYSSRGDEQYF.

The rearrangement links TRBV7-2 to TRBJ2-2, with 8 bases lining up with TRBD1. The trim removed 3 bases at V and 3 bases at J, leaving 12 bases unmatched. The germline V gene has CDR1 SGHTA and CDR2 FQGNSA. The CDR3 is made up of 18 amino acids. CDR3 DNA sequence: TGTGCCAGCAGCTTCGCAAAGCCAGGGGGCGTCGACACCGGGGAGCTGTTTTTT. Translated: CASSFAKPGGVDTGELFF.

This clonotype was seen ten or more times. The chain is built from TRBV10-3 and TRBJ1-5; D not certain. The V end lost 11 bases, the J end lost 2 bases, and 13 bases lay between the germline ends. CDR3 size: 13 residues. The germline V gene encodes CDR1 ENHRY and CDR2 SYGVKD. This CDR3 reads CAASVYGNQPQHF. CDR3 DNA: TGTGCCGCTTCGGTATATGGCAATCAGCCCCAGCATTTT.

The V gene is TRBV16, the J gene TRBJ2-7, with a weak D call TRBD1 (7 bases). The CDR3 spans 13 residues. V lost 4 bases and J 6 bases, leaving 13 bases between the germline ends. Per the germline V gene, CDR1 is KGHSY and CDR2 is FQNENV. CDR3 coding DNA: TGTGCCAGCAGCCGCGGAGGGGGCTTCGAGCAGTACTTC. This codes for CASSRGGGFEQYF.

This clonotype was counted many times. The J gene is TRBJ1-2, the V gene TRBV9; TRBD1 matches at 8 bases. The V gene's germline CDR1 is SGDLS and CDR2 YYNGEE. The CDR3 totals 15 residues. Germline trimming cut 6 bases from V and 6 bases from J; bases unmatched to any gene: 13. The CDR3 nucleotides are TGTGCCAGCAAATTAACCGGGACAGGAGAGAATGGCTACACCTTC. Its translation: CASKLTGTGENGYTF.

This clonotype was seen a few times. The chain links TRBV28 to TRBJ2-2; D is possibly TRBD2 (6 bases). The CDR3 covers 12 residues. Germline V lookup: CDR1 MDHEN, CDR2 SYDVKM. The V end lost 8 bases, the J end lost 7 bases, and 11 bases lay between the germline ends. The CDR3 spells CASGGAIGELFF. The CDR3, as DNA: TGTGCCAGCGGAGGGGCGATCGGGGAGCTGTTTTTT.

There are many counts of this clonotype. The chain recombines TRBV6-1 with TRBJ1-6; the D gene is possibly TRBD1 (6 bases). CDR3 length equals 12 residues. CDR1 is MNHNS and CDR2 is SASEGT in the germline V gene. Trimming pared 10 bases from V and 4 bases from J, leaving 8 bases between. The CDR3 DNA sequence: TGTGCCACCGGACAGTATAATTCACCCCTCCACTTT. As protein: CATGQYNSPLHF.

This clonotype has at least ten counts. The chain has TRBV7-8 and TRBJ2-5; tentatively, D is TRBD2 (5 bases). The CDR3 is made up of 14 amino acids. V gave up 3 bases and J gave up 5 bases, with 13 bases separating them. Germline V gene data show CDR1 as SGHVS and CDR2 as FQNEAQ. CDR3 in amino acids: CASSLNLRRETQYF. CDR3 in DNA: TGTGCCAGCAGCTTGAACTTGAGGAGGGAGACCCAGTACTTC.

This clonotype came up a few times. Possible read error: a much larger clone is one base away. This chain links TRBV6-5 with TRBJ2-5; 7 nucleotides match TRBD2. The CDR3 spans 14 residues. From germline, CDR1 is MNHEY and CDR2 SVGAGI. CDR3 DNA sequence: TGTGCCAGCAGTTACGGAGTAGGGAGGGAGACCAAGTACTTC. It encodes CASSYGVGRETKYF.

The DNA for the CDR3 is TGTGCCAGCAGCTTGCTTGGCAGCCCAGTCTACGAGCAGTACTTC. It is translated as CASSLLGSPVYEQYF. The J gene is TRBJ2-7, the V gene TRBV5-4, with D hard to call. Trimming removed 1 base at V and 3 bases at J, with 14 bases between. This CDR3 comprises 15 residues. Germline V lookup: CDR1 SGHNT, CDR2 YYREEE (reference sequence).

This chain connects TRBV28 to TRBJ1-6; TRBD1 agrees at 7 bases. The V segment lost 5 bases and the J segment 7 bases; nucleotides outside the gene matches: 8. Germline V lookup: CDR1 MDHEN, CDR2 SYDVKM. This CDR3 region has 15 residues. This chain's CDR3 is CASSPPGTENSPLHF. CDR3 nucleotides: TGTGCCAGCAGTCCCCCCGGGACAGAGAATTCACCCCTCCACTTT.

This clonotype was detected ten times or more. The chain's CDR3 is CASSERATGQPQHF. CDR3 coding DNA: TGTGCCAGCAGTGAACGGGCGACCGGTCAGCCCCAGCATTTT. The genes are TRBV6-1 and TRBJ1-5; D unresolved. Germline values: CDR1 MNHNS, CDR2 SASEGT. Trimming stripped 2 bases from V and 6 bases from J, with 11 bases between. This CDR3 has 14 residues.

This clonotype was recorded once. This chain joins TRBV6-1 and TRBJ2-7; 9 bases match TRBD1. This CDR3 has 15 residues. V trimming: 2 bases; J trimming: 2 bases; junction bases outside the gene matches: 4. Per germline, CDR1 MNHNS and CDR2 SASEGT. The CDR3 DNA follows: TGTGCCAGCAGTGAAACAGGGGGCGTCGCCTACGAGCAGTACTTC. Protein: CASSETGGVAYEQYF.

In this sample, this clonotype turned up many times. The chain has TRBV20-1 and TRBJ2-7; D possibly corresponds to TRBD1 (6 bases). The CDR3 totals 12 residues. Germline-derived CDR1 and CDR2 are DFQATT and SNEGSKA (reference sequence). V lost 2 bases and J lost 3, with 8 bases in between. This chain's CDR3 is CSARQGLYEQYF. The CDR3, as DNA: TGCAGTGCTAGACAGGGGCTCTACGAGCAGTACTTC.

In this sample, this clonotype turned up many times. This chain joins TRBV6-4 and TRBJ1-5, with 11 bases identical to TRBD1. Germline-derived CDR1 and CDR2 are MRHNA and SNTAGT. V dropped 8 bases and J dropped 2; count of bases not matched to a gene: 11. The CDR3 extends over 17 amino acids. The CDR3 DNA is TGTGCCAGCGGGGGACAGGGGGAAGGTAATCGCAATCAGCCCCAGCATTTT. This sequence encodes CASGGQGEGNRNQPQHF.

This clonotype was observed a few times. Since the CDR3 does not end with the conserved phenylalanine or tryptophan, this likely comes from a read error. J is TRBJ2-5 and V is TRBV7-9, with D possibly matching TRBD2 (5 bases). The CDR3 loop spans 14 amino acids. The V gene's germline CDR1 is SEHNR and CDR2 FQNEAQ (reference sequence). V dropped 3 bases and J dropped 5 bases, with 13 bases sitting between them. CDR3 residues: CASSFLGGLETQYL. CDR3 coding DNA: TGTGCCAGCAGCTTCTTAGGAGGCTTGGAGACCCAGTACCTC.

This clonotype was seen repeatedly, ten times or more. The chain combines TRBV27 with TRBJ1-5, with TRBD1 matching 7 bases. The V gene's germline CDR1 is MNHEY and CDR2 SMNVEV (reference sequence). Trimming took 6 bases from V and 3 from J; bases not matched to a gene: 14. The CDR3 runs to 17 residues. The CDR3 is CASRMTGSAGVNQPQHF. In DNA form, the CDR3 reads TGTGCCAGCAGGATGACAGGGTCTGCGGGTGTCAATCAGCCCCAGCATTTT.

This clonotype was observed many times. This chain joins TRBV7-6 and TRBJ2-7, with D tentatively TRBD2 (5 bases). CDR1 is SGHVS and CDR2 is FNYEAQ in the germline V gene. CDR3 length equals 15 residues. V was cut by 5 bases and J by 2 bases, with 16 bases left in between. The DNA of the CDR3 is TGTGCCAGCAGCCCACGCGAGGGCGGTACCTACGAGCAGTACTTC. It codes for CASSPREGGTYEQYF.